This T cell receptor beta chain was sequenced for a study of T cells in Graves' hyperthyroidism and ophthalmopathy. As for the study in general: Peripheral blood was obtained at initial diagnosis, preceding any treatment. The study's findings and limits: Classification by a 13 V-J model distinguished ophthalmopathy from stable hyperthyroidism. Expanded thyroid clonotypes (above 0.001) were mostly also found in blood.

This clonotype was counted many times. Its matching antigen is unknown. The source of the PBMCs was about 10 ml of fresh peripheral blood. The germline V and J ends were trimmed by 5 bases and 0 bases, with 8 bases remaining between them. The CDR3 has 14 amino acids. The germline CDR1 and CDR2 sequences are MDHEN and SYDVKM. TCR beta CDR3 sequences were amplified from RNA transcripts. The HTBI primer set served for first-round RT-PCR of the TCR CDR3. MiXCR, run by TCRdb on the multiplex PCR reads, gives a single entry per CDR3 protein. The sample yields some 180,000 distinct CDR3 sequences, roughly a sixth seen once.

The chain joins TRBV28 to TRBJ2-4; possibly TRBD1 for D (5 bases). This clonotype was obtained from a woman aged 45 to 65 with Graves' hyperthyroidism. Specimen: blood. CDR3 loop: CASSPGIAKNIQYF. The CDR3 DNA reads as TGTGCCAGCAGTCCAGGGATAGCCAAAAACATTCAGTACTTC.